The 26 T cell receptor beta chains below come from one sample, sequenced in a study of early T cells in non-severe SARS-CoV-2 infection. One entry per CDR3 protein results from TCRdb running MiXCR on the 5' RACE reads. The sample has tens of thousands of distinct CDR3 sequences; more than 7% are singletons. Sequences were obtained from whole blood. The origin of the receptors is an adult who was a healthcare worker with PCR-confirmed SARS-CoV-2 infection or an uninfected control (not recorded which).

This clonotype was observed at least ten times. This chain connects TRBV14 to TRBJ2-5, with D perhaps matching TRBD2 (6 bases). Trimming pared 2 bases from V and 4 bases from J, leaving 26 bases between. The CDR3 spans 19 residues. Germline V lookup: CDR1 SGHDN, CDR2 FVKESK. In DNA form, the CDR3 reads TGTGCCAGCAGCCAACCAATTTCGGAGGGTCTACAGTGGATAGAGACCCAGTACTTC. It encodes CASSQPISEGLQWIETQYF.

The chain recombines TRBV5-4 with TRBJ1-1; unclear D gene. CDR3 length: 13 amino acids. CDR1 and CDR2 (germline): SGHNT, YYREEE (reference sequence). Trimming stripped 1 base from V and 1 base from J, with 5 bases between. CDR3: CASSLQRNTEAFF. The DNA of the CDR3 is TGTGCCAGCAGCTTGCAGAGGAACACTGAAGCTTTCTTT.

This clonotype has ten or more counts. The chain combines TRBV5-4 with TRBJ2-7; a weak D match, TRBD1 (6 bases). The CDR3 has 14 residues. V was clipped by 0 bases and J by 3 bases, with 10 bases between them. Germline V lookup: CDR1 SGHNT, CDR2 YYREEE (reference sequence). CDR3 coding DNA: TGTGCCAGCAGCTTGGGGACAGACGGCTACGAGCAGTACTTC. It is translated as CASSLGTDGYEQYF.

This clonotype was seen ten or more times. The chain is built from TRBV3-1 and TRBJ2-5; D remains ambiguous. Germline-derived CDR1 and CDR2 are LGHDT and YNNKEL (reference sequence). The CDR3 has 11 amino acids. The V end lost 4 bases, the J end lost 4 bases, and 4 bases lay between the germline ends. The CDR3 spells CASSRAETQYF. CDR3 DNA: TGTGCCAGCAGCCGGGCAGAGACCCAGTACTTC.

This clonotype was observed a handful of times. The chain combines TRBV15 with TRBJ1-1; TRBD1 might be the D (5 bases). CDR1 LNHNV and CDR2 YYDKDF come from the germline V gene (reference sequence). This CDR3 comprises 16 residues. The ends were cut back, 0 bases at V and 7 bases at J, with 18 bases in the middle. CDR3 coding DNA: TGTGCCACCAGCAGAGATCTTGGGGCGGGATATGATGAAGCTTTCTTT. Translating it yields CATSRDLGAGYDEAFF.

The V call is TRBV19, the J call TRBJ2-3; either TRBD1 or TRBD2 may supply D (5 bases each). Deletions cut 6 bases from V and 7 bases from J, with 14 bases between. This CDR3 region has 13 residues. In germline, CDR1 is LNHDA, CDR2 SQIVND (reference sequence). CDR3 in DNA: TGTGCCAGTAGCCTGGATGGGGGAAATACGCAGTATTTT. As protein: CASSLDGGNTQYF.

This rearrangement joins TRBV19 to TRBJ1-2, with D hard to call. V lost 3 bases, J lost 1 base, and 9 bases lay in between. The CDR3 is 14 residues long. Per the germline V gene, CDR1 is LNHDA and CDR2 is SQIVND (reference sequence). CDR3 in DNA: TGTGCCAGTAGTATGCCAGCTGTTAACTATGGCTACACCTTC. Amino acids: CASSMPAVNYGYTF.

This clonotype has more than one count but fewer than ten. This chain links TRBV5-4 with TRBJ2-7, with D possibly called TRBD1 or TRBD2 (5 bases each). This CDR3 is built from 12 residues. Trimming pared 2 bases from V and 6 bases from J, leaving 9 bases between. Germline CDR1 reads SGHNT; CDR2 reads YYREEE (reference sequence). The CDR3 spells CASSFGAFEQYF. The DNA of the CDR3 is TGTGCCAGCAGCTTCGGGGCTTTCGAGCAGTACTTC. The full variable domain, in which reference TRBV5-4 and TRBJ2-7 provide the parts outside the CDR3, is ETGVTQSPTHLIKTRGQQVTLRCSSQSGHNTVSWYQQALGQGPQFIFQYYREEENGRGNFPPRFSGLQFPNYSSELNVNALELDDSALYLCASSFGAFEQYFGPGTRLTVT.

This clonotype came up many times. This rearrangement joins TRBV20-1 to TRBJ2-7, with 8 positions matching TRBD2. Germline assignment: CDR1 DFQATT and CDR2 SNEGSKA (reference sequence). The V gene end was trimmed by 6 bases and the J gene end by 0 bases; junction bases not matched to a gene: 7. The CDR3 is 14 amino acids. The CDR3 bases are TGCAGTGCAGCGGGACTAGGGAGCTCCTACGAGCAGTACTTC. Its protein product is CSAAGLGSSYEQYF.

This clonotype was observed many times. The V and J genes are TRBV7-9 and TRBJ2-2, with D hard to call. Per germline, CDR1 SEHNR and CDR2 FQNEAQ (reference sequence). The CDR3 loop spans 14 amino acids. Deletions cut 5 bases from V and 2 bases from J, with 9 bases between. CDR3 in DNA: TGTGCCAGCAGCGGGCCTACTAACACCGGGGAGCTGTTTTTT. Its protein is CASSGPTNTGELFF.

Many counts were recorded for this clonotype. The V gene is TRBV5-5, the J gene TRBJ1-2; D is undetermined. V was clipped by 4 bases and J by 0 bases, with 19 bases between them. This CDR3 region has 17 residues. Germline lookup yields CDR1 SGHKS and CDR2 YYEKEE (reference sequence). The CDR3 DNA reads as TGTGCCAGCAGCCGCCAGGCGACGAGCAAGGCTAACTATGGCTACACCTTC. This sequence encodes CASSRQATSKANYGYTF.

This chain connects TRBV28 to TRBJ2-3; no definite D call. CDR3 length: 13 residues. V was shortened by 5 bases and J by 2 bases, with 8 bases between the two germline ends. Germline CDR1 MDHEN, CDR2 SYDVKM. The CDR3 sequence is CASSPQDTDTQYF. The DNA of the CDR3 is TGTGCCAGCAGTCCTCAAGACACAGATACGCAGTATTTT. Full variable domain (missing parts from reference TRBV28 and TRBJ2-3): DVKVTQSSRYLVKRTGEKVFLECVQDMDHENMFWYRQDPGLGLRLIYFSYDVKMKEKGDIPEGYSVSREKKERFSLILESASTNQTSMYLCASSPQDTDTQYFGPGTRLTVL.

The sample holds many counts of this clonotype. This chain links TRBV5-4 with TRBJ1-1; D is perhaps TRBD1 (5 bases). The CDR3 runs to 15 residues. From germline, CDR1 is SGHNT and CDR2 YYREEE (reference sequence). V lost 3 bases and J 1 base, leaving 13 bases between the germline ends. CDR3 coding DNA: TGTGCCAGCAGCTGGGGGTCCGGGCCGAACACTGAAGCTTTCTTT. It codes for CASSWGSGPNTEAFF. Full variable domain (rest looked up from reference TRBV5-4 and TRBJ1-1): ETGVTQSPTHLIKTRGQQVTLRCSSQSGHNTVSWYQQALGQGPQFIFQYYREEENGRGNFPPRFSGLQFPNYSSELNVNALELDDSALYLCASSWGSGPNTEAFFGQGTRLTVV.

V is TRBV7-2 and J is TRBJ2-2, with D hard to call. This CDR3 contains 13 residues. CDR1 and CDR2 (germline): SGHTA, FQGNSA. The V gene lost 3 bases and the J gene lost 6 bases, with 8 bases spanning the gap. The CDR3 loop reads CASSLIRAGELFF. The CDR3 DNA is TGTGCCAGCAGCTTGATTAGGGCCGGGGAGCTGTTTTTT.

There are many counts of this clonotype. This chain uses TRBV9 with TRBJ2-1, with unresolved D. The CDR3 is 13 residues long. Germline-derived CDR1 and CDR2 are SGDLS and YYNGEE. Trimming stripped 0 bases from V and 7 bases from J, with 8 bases between. CDR3 sequence: CASSVEAWNEQFF. Here the CDR3 DNA reads TGTGCCAGCAGCGTAGAGGCGTGGAATGAGCAGTTCTTC.

V gene TRBV5-1 combines with J gene TRBJ1-6, with D possibly being TRBD1 (6 bases). Trimming took off 8 bases at V and 7 bases at J, with 13 bases between the two ends. Germline-derived CDR1 and CDR2 are SGHRS and YFSETQ. There are 13 residues in the CDR3. The CDR3 DNA follows: TGCGCCAGTGGGGGGGGCACCAATTCACCCCTCCACTTT. Translating it yields CASGGGTNSPLHF.

This clonotype has more than one count but fewer than ten. The chain has TRBV9 and TRBJ2-6; D is perhaps TRBD1 (5 bases). This CDR3 region has 14 residues. CDR1 is SGDLS and CDR2 is YYNGEE in the germline V gene. Trimming stripped 4 bases from V and 4 bases from J, with 9 bases between. The CDR3: CASSTRQGANVLTF. CDR3 DNA sequence: TGTGCCAGCAGCACCCGACAGGGGGCCAACGTCCTGACTTTC.

This clonotype was picked up many times. The gene calls are TRBV5-1 and TRBJ2-5; 10 positions match TRBD1. CDR3 length: 13 residues. Looked up from germline, CDR1 is SGHRS and CDR2 is YFSETQ. V dropped 4 bases and J dropped 6; count of bases not matched to a gene: 3. This CDR3 is CASSMTGGKTQYF. CDR3 coding DNA: TGCGCCAGCAGCATGACAGGGGGCAAGACCCAGTACTTC.

CDR3 bases: TGTGCCACCAGCGGGGCAGGGAATAATTCACCCCTCCACTTT. It encodes CATSGAGNNSPLHF. The rearrangement uses TRBV19 and TRBJ1-6, with D possibly being TRBD1 (5 bases). The length of the CDR3 is 14 residues. The V and J ends lost 10 bases and 5 bases respectively, with 15 bases between them. The germline V gene has CDR1 LNHDA and CDR2 SQIVND (reference sequence).

This clonotype was counted only a few times. V is TRBV7-2 and J is TRBJ2-7; 13 nucleotides align to TRBD2. V trimming: 4 bases; J trimming: 2 bases; junction bases outside the gene matches: 5. This CDR3 comprises 16 residues. Germline V CDR1 and CDR2: SGHTA, FQGNSA. The CDR3 coding sequence is TGTGCCAGCAGCTCCGCCGGGACTAGCGGGGCCTACGAGCAGTACTTC. Its translation is CASSSAGTSGAYEQYF.

In this sample, this clonotype turned up a few times. The J gene is TRBJ2-7, the V gene TRBV7-6; TRBD1 aligns across 10 bases. The CDR3 consists of 14 residues. Germline V gene lookup returns CDR1 SGHVS and CDR2 FNYEAQ. After removal of 5 bases from V and 4 bases from J, the junction contained 5 bases not matched to a gene. The CDR3 nucleotides are TGTGCCAGCAGCGCGACAGGGGGCAGGTACGAGCAGTACTTC. It encodes CASSATGGRYEQYF. The full variable domain, completed using reference TRBV7-6 and TRBJ2-7, is GAGVSQSPRYKVTKRGQDVALRCDPISGHVSLYWYRQALGQGPEFLTYFNYEAQQDKSGLPNDRFSAERPEGSISTLTIQRTEQRDSAMYRCASSATGGRYEQYFGPGTRLTVT.

This clonotype was detected a few times. The chain couples TRBV27 to TRBJ1-2, with no clear D. The V gene's germline CDR1 is MNHEY and CDR2 SMNVEV (reference sequence). With 3 bases removed from V and 5 bases from J, the gap between germline ends came to 10 bases. CDR3 size: 13 residues. The chain's CDR3 is CASSLGSTYGYTF. The DNA for the CDR3 is TGTGCCAGCAGTTTGGGCAGTACTTATGGCTACACCTTC.

CDR3 nucleotides: TGTGCCAGCAGCCCCATGGAGGTTAGCAATCAGCCCCAGCATTTT. Its translation is CASSPMEVSNQPQHF. This sequence joins TRBV7-8 and TRBJ1-5; D remains ambiguous. Germline CDR1 and CDR2: SGHVS and FQNEAQ. V was shortened by 5 bases and J by 0 bases, with 11 bases between the two germline ends. The CDR3 loop spans 15 amino acids.

This clonotype was detected many times. The chain joins TRBV20-1 to TRBJ2-1; D may be TRBD2 (5 bases). The CDR3 covers 13 residues. CDR1 and CDR2 from the germline V gene are DFQATT and SNEGSKA (reference sequence). V lost 0 bases and J lost 8, with 11 bases in between. The CDR3 sequence: CSARDGNTDEQFF. The CDR3 DNA sequence: TGCAGTGCTAGAGACGGGAACACAGATGAGCAGTTCTTC.

This clonotype was observed a handful of times. The rearrangement uses TRBV2 and TRBJ1-1, with D possibly matching TRBD1 (5 bases). This CDR3 comprises 11 residues. V shed 7 bases and J shed 8 bases, with 11 bases lying between them. CDR1 is SNHLY and CDR2 is FYNNEI in the germline V gene. The CDR3 spells CASTGTVEAFF. Here the CDR3 DNA reads TGTGCCAGCACCGGGACCGTCGAAGCTTTCTTT.

This clonotype was picked up many times. The gene calls are TRBV29-1 and TRBJ2-4, with D possibly matching TRBD1 (5 bases). The germline CDR1 and CDR2 sequences are SQVTM and ANQGSEA. With 3 bases removed from V and 1 base from J, the gap between germline ends came to 13 bases. CDR3 length equals 15 residues. Written as DNA, the CDR3 is TGCAGCGTTGATTTGGGGCCTGGGGCCAAAAACATTCAGTACTTC. It is translated as CSVDLGPGAKNIQYF.